One and the same sample provided the 10 T cell receptor beta chains below, sequenced in a study of shared clonotypes between healthy human individuals. Here immunoSEQ multiplex PCR was the method, and the copy in TCRdb shows in-frame clones only, minus some. The profile shows a few million clones, roughly 95% of them singletons. Specimen: naive CD4+ T cells sorted from blood. The subset: CD45RA+ positively selected. These TCRs come from a man aged 18 to 35 in good health.

The chain joins TRBV29-1 to TRBJ2-7; 8 nucleotides agree with TRBD2. The CDR3 contains 13 residues. Germline V CDR1 and CDR2: SQVTM, ANQGSEA. The V gene end was trimmed by 7 bases and the J gene end by 2 bases; junction bases not matched to a gene: 7. The CDR3 is CSATSGGPYEQYF. The CDR3 region has the DNA TGCAGCGCAACTAGCGGAGGGCCCTACGAGCAGTACTTC.

The rearrangement links TRBV4-1 to TRBJ2-1, with D possibly TRBD2 on 6 matching bases. CDR3 size: 15 residues. The V end lost 8 bases, the J end lost 0 bases, and 14 bases lay between the germline ends. Per the germline V gene, CDR1 is MGHRA and CDR2 is YSYEKL. The CDR3 bases are TGCGCCAGCCGAGGGACTTTTAGCTCCTACAATGAGCAGTTCTTC. This sequence encodes CASRGTFSSYNEQFF.

The J gene is TRBJ2-1, the V gene TRBV6-6; TRBD2 aligns across 7 bases. V lost 5 bases, J lost 7 bases, and 14 bases stayed unmatched. The CDR3 spans 16 residues. Germline values: CDR1 MNHNY, CDR2 SVGAGI (reference sequence). DNA for the CDR3: TGTGCCAGCAGTACCCTCCAAGCGGGATGGGAGAATGAGCAGTTCTTC. Its protein is CASSTLQAGWENEQFF.

The chain employs TRBV10-2 and TRBJ2-7; maybe TRBD2 (5 bases). Trimming shortened V by 5 bases and J by 1 base, and 12 bases separated the two germline ends. The CDR3 sequence is 14 residues long. Germline values: CDR1 WSHSY, CDR2 SAAADI. DNA of the CDR3: TGCGCCAGCAGTAGCGCTAGCTTGTCCTACGAGCAGTACTTC. Its translation: CASSSASLSYEQYF.

The chain is built from TRBV11-2 and TRBJ1-2; 7 bases match TRBD1. The CDR3 is made up of 14 amino acids. Losses at the gene ends were 5 bases for V and 4 bases for J; bases not matched to a gene: 7. Germline V gene sequence: CDR1 SGHAT, CDR2 FQNNGV. This CDR3 is CASSGTVGGYGYTF. The CDR3, as DNA: TGTGCCAGCAGCGGGACAGTCGGCGGCTATGGCTACACCTTC.

The chain employs TRBV7-3 and TRBJ1-1; unclear D gene. The CDR3 consists of 14 residues. V was trimmed by 1 base and J by 6 bases, leaving 12 bases between them. Germline CDR1 is SGHTA and CDR2 is FQGTGA. The CDR3, as DNA: TGTGCCAGCAGCTTAAATTGGCAGTCCGCTGAAGCTTTCTTT. This translates into CASSLNWQSAEAFF.

The V call is TRBV14, the J call TRBJ2-3; the match to TRBD1 covers 8 bases. The CDR3 length is 17 residues. V shed 1 base, J shed 3 bases, and the junction held 9 bases outside the gene matches. Germline-derived CDR1 and CDR2 are SGHDN and FVKESK. The CDR3 sequence is CASSQGEQGARTDTQYF. Written as DNA, the CDR3 is TGTGCCAGCAGCCAAGGGGAGCAGGGGGCGCGTACAGATACGCAGTATTTT.

The chain uses TRBV30 and TRBJ2-5; 8 bases fit TRBD2. The CDR3 totals 16 residues. Germline CDR1 and CDR2: GTSNPN and SVGIG (reference sequence). With V trimmed by 2 bases and J by 7 bases, 15 bases remained unmatched. The CDR3 loop reads CAWSTSSTARGGTQYF. In nucleotides, the CDR3 is TGTGCCTGGAGTACCAGCTCGACTGCACGGGGGGGGACCCAGTACTTC.

Details on this clone: Other DNA sequences in the same sample also yield this CDR3. This chain uses TRBV30 with TRBJ2-7; 7 bases line up with TRBD1. The CDR3 has 12 amino acids. Unmatched junction bases numbered 5, after V lost 3 bases and J lost 6 bases. Germline V gene data show CDR1 as GTSNPN and CDR2 as SVGIG (reference sequence). The CDR3 loop is CAWSPTGTEQYF. The CDR3, as DNA: TGTGCCTGGAGCCCGACAGGGACCGAGCAGTACTTC.

The J gene is TRBJ1-1, the V gene TRBV27, with D unresolved. Trimming cost V 11 bases and J 8 bases, with 18 bases left between them. Germline CDR1 and CDR2: MNHEY and SMNVEV (reference sequence). This CDR3 has 12 amino acids. Here the CDR3 reads CAVFTPKREAFF. In DNA, the CDR3 is TGTGCCGTTTTTACCCCTAAGCGGGAAGCTTTCTTT.